What follows is one TCR beta chain and its context. This clone was counted between two and nine times. Its antigen is still unknown. The input lacks base qualities; no much larger clone sits a single base away. These data are taken from a study of T cell responses to AZD1222 COVID-19 vaccine (dated by TCRdb to the early 2020s). About the investigation overall: A total of roughly 240 trial participants underwent TCR sequencing, of whom around 200 received two doses of AZD1222 and about 26 received two doses of the MenACWY control vaccine. Trial participants were enrolled into age subgroups of 18-55, 56-69 and 70-plus years, which contained approximately 150, 28 and 58 TCR-sequenced participants, respectively. The paper's findings and limits, for the study overall: Reportedly, close to half of the unique spike-specific TCRs recognized epitopes lying outside the regions that are mutated in the B.1.351 and B.1.1.7 variants. Because no samples from the day 14 peak response were available, repertoires could be characterized only after the peak T cell response. In the small 56-69-year group, the increase in depth fell short of significance, most likely because of low power. Conclusions about previously exposed vaccinees are limited because only a handful of AZD1222 recipients were SARS-CoV-2 seropositive at baseline. A significant rise in spike-specific TCR breadth and depth was observed after two AZD1222 doses relative to day 0 and relative to MenACWY recipients. CD4 TCRs associated with the vaccine covered the entire spike protein, and the dominant responses were in regions 160-218 and 743-854. Most participants were white British and females outnumbered males, and the authors suggested that clonal diversity may have been underestimated.

The time point label here, explained by the study, means: about 28 days (+/-7) after the second vaccine dose. AZD1222 recipients whose second dose came at about 4 weeks and those whose second dose came at about 12 weeks were combined into one group, since spike-specific TCR depth and breadth did not differ between the two schedules. Vaccinee samples came from UK trials COV001 and COV002, including a single-blind randomized controlled phase 2/3 trial of AZD1222 (ChAdOx1 nCoV-19) in healthy adults. For TCRbeta chain sequencing, PBMC samples were collected from trial participants at day 0 and at day 28 after the second dose. The CDR3 regions of human TCRbeta chains were analyzed by immunosequencing. The study's processing was this. TCRs in the repertoires were compared against a reference library of SARS-CoV-2-specific TCRs that had been generated with the MIRA antigen-specificity platform. Breadth was defined as the fraction of unique TCRs that were SARS-CoV-2-associated, and depth was defined as the fraction of total T cells that were SARS-CoV-2-associated. Each spike-specific TCR was assigned to its reactive spike region and to a CD4 or CD8 class using the MIRA data. Log10-transformed breadth and depth values were compared by one-way ANOVA with Sidak's multiple comparisons tests. In TCRdb, the immuneACCESS table is reduced to in-frame sequences with V and J assigned. These tables do not hold every clone; where another copy was compared, an unresolved V gene accounts for under half, and the others remain unexplained. That table is the source of V, J and clone size, and D and trimming were worked out from the DNA. The sample profile shows under 140,000 clones; about 94% of them were found once. The ten largest clones take up approximately 2.8% of the sample.

In the germline V gene, CDR1 corresponds to MRHNA and CDR2 to SNTAGT. The CDR3 runs 13 residues from the cysteine to the phenylalanine. Only the CDR3 portion is preserved as DNA: 39 bases, with reading frame beginning at the first base. V drops 5 bases and J drops 9 bases, leaving 16 bases in between. The specimen comprised peripheral blood, sampled 28 days after the second AZD1222 dose. The rearrangement combines TRBV6-4 with TRBJ1-2; the best D guess is TRBD1, with 6 bases matching. The TCR sequence derives from an adult who received the AZD1222 COVID-19 vaccine. The nucleotides are TGTGCCAGCAGTCTCTCGACAGGAACTAGCTACACCTTC. The translation is CASSLSTGTSYTF.